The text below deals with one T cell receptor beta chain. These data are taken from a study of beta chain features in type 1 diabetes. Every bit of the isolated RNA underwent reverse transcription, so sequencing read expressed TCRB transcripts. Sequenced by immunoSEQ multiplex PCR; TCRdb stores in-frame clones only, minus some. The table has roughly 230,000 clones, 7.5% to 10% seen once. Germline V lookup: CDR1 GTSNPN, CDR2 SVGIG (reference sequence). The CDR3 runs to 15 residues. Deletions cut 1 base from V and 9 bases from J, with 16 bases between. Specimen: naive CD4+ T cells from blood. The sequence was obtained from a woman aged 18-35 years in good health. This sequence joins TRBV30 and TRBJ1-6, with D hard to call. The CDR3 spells CAWSGRRPGTSPLHF. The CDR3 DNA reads TGTGCCTGGAGTGGCCGGAGACCGGGAACTTCACCCCTCCACTTT.